The 24 T cell receptor beta chains below were found in one sample sequenced in a study of tumor and adjacent non-tumor tissue in lung cancer. The library came from three nested PCR rounds adapted from ARM-PCR protocols. TCRdb used MiXCR to reprocess the multiplex PCR reads, holding one entry per CDR3 protein. The sample yields under 140,000 distinct CDR3 sequences, over 75% seen once. RNA was extracted from bulk tissue without any cell sorting. What was sequenced was lung tumor tissue. All receptors come from a man between 65 and 85 years old with non-small cell lung cancer.

Many counts were recorded for this clonotype. The V gene is TRBV7-8, the J gene TRBJ1-1, with TRBD1 matching over 12 bases. The ends lost 5 bases at V and 1 base at J; junction bases unmatched: 8. Germline V gene sequence: CDR1 SGHVS, CDR2 FQNEAQ. There are 17 residues in the CDR3. The CDR3 region is CASSPRDRGHGNTEAFF. For the CDR3, the DNA is TGTGCCAGCAGCCCGCGGGACAGGGGGCACGGGAACACTGAAGCTTTCTTT.

Points on this clonotype: This may come from a read error, since a much larger clone is one base off. The rearrangement uses TRBV5-1 and TRBJ1-6; 7 positions match TRBD1. Germline CDR1 SGHRS, CDR2 YFSETQ. The CDR3 is 14 amino acids. CDR3 bases: TGCGCCAGCAGACCCGGGACAGAGAATTCACTCCTCCACTTT. Translating gives CASRPGTENSLLHF. The full variable domain, its missing parts supplied by reference TRBV5-1 and TRBJ1-6, is KAGVTQTPRYLIKTRGQQVTLSCSPISGHRSVSWYQQTPGQGLQFLFEYFSETQRNKGNFPGRFSGRQFSNSRSEMNVSTLELGDSALYLCASRPGTENSLLHFGNGTRLTVT.

For this clonotype: A read error may explain this, as a much larger clone is one base away. The rearrangement joins TRBV24-1 to TRBJ2-3; 10 bases fit TRBD2. The V gene's germline CDR1 is KGHDR and CDR2 SFDVKD. The CDR3 is made up of 21 amino acids. V was pared by 2 bases and J by 1 base, with 17 bases of the junction left unmatched. The CDR3 loop reads CATSDWGISGRNVYGTDTQYF. In DNA form, the CDR3 reads TGTGCCACCAGTGATTGGGGGATTAGCGGGAGGAATGTGTACGGCACAGATACGCAGTATTTT.

In its sample, this clonotype was seen a few times. This clone may be a read error of a much larger clone one base away. The CDR3 sequence: CSASNRCDYGYTF. The CDR3, as DNA: TGCAGTGCTAGTAACAGGTGTGACTATGGCTACACCTTC. The gene calls are TRBV20-1 and TRBJ1-2; a weak D match, TRBD1 (5 bases). The V gene lost 3 bases and the J gene lost 3 bases, with 11 bases spanning the gap. The CDR3 has 13 amino acids. From germline, CDR1 is DFQATT and CDR2 SNEGSKA (reference sequence).

V usage is TRBV5-5 and J usage is TRBJ2-1; D is unresolved. The germline V gene has CDR1 SGHKS and CDR2 YYEKEE (reference sequence). V lost 9 bases and J 1 base, leaving 8 bases between the germline ends. This CDR3 comprises 12 residues. The CDR3 DNA reads as TGTGCCAACAACACTTCCTACAATGAGCAGTTCTTC. It yields the protein CANNTSYNEQFF. Full variable domain (outside the CDR3, taken from reference TRBV5-5 and TRBJ2-1): DAGVTQSPTHLIKTRGQQVTLRCSPISGHKSVSWYQQVLGQGPQFIFQYYEKEERGRGNFPDRFSARQFPNYSSELNVNALLLGDSALYLCANNTSYNEQFFGPGTRLTVL.

This clonotype was seen more than once but under ten times. J is TRBJ2-5 and V is TRBV11-1; 9 nucleotides line up with TRBD1. J was trimmed by 5 bases and V by 5 bases; bases with no gene match: 9. The germline V gene encodes CDR1 SGHAT and CDR2 FQDESV (reference sequence). This CDR3 is built from 15 residues. The CDR3 DNA reads TGTGCCAGCAGCCCCCGGGACAGGGTTTTTGAGACCCAGTACTTC. Protein: CASSPRDRVFETQYF.

This sequence joins TRBV7-9 and TRBJ2-5; D tentatively reads TRBD1 or TRBD2 (5 bases each). This CDR3 has 15 residues. CDR1 SEHNR and CDR2 FQNEAQ come from the germline V gene (reference sequence). DNA of the CDR3: TGTCTCAGCAGCTTAGTCTTGAGGGGCCGAGAGACCCAGTACTTC. Its protein product is CLSSLVLRGRETQYF. Full variable domain (rest looked up from reference TRBV7-9 and TRBJ2-5): DTGVSQNPRHKITKRGQNVTFRCDPISEHNRLYWYRQTLGQGPEFLTYFQNEAQLEKSRLLSDRFSAERPKGSFSTLEIQRTEQGDSAMYLCLSSLVLRGRETQYFGPGTRLLVL.

Remarks on this clonotype: One junction end disagrees with the germline gene, perhaps due to a read error. The chain recombines TRBV11-2 with TRBJ2-2, with D possibly TRBD2 on 5 matching bases. Germline V gene data show CDR1 as SGHAT and CDR2 as FQNNGV. The CDR3 runs 15 residues. In nucleotides, the CDR3 is TGTGACAGCAACCCAAGCGGACCGTACACCGGGGAGCTGTTTTTT. Its translation is CDSNPSGPYTGELFF.

The rearrangement joins TRBV11-2 to TRBJ2-1; the D gene is possibly TRBD2 (6 bases). V was clipped by 1 base and J by 7 bases, with 17 bases between them. The CDR3 has 16 amino acids. Per germline, CDR1 SGHAT and CDR2 FQNNGV. In DNA form, the CDR3 reads TGTGCCAGCAGCTTAGCTGGGATAGGGACTTGGAATGAGCAGTTCTTC. It encodes CASSLAGIGTWNEQFF.

The count of this clonotype is one. One end of the junction varies from germline; a read error may be responsible. The V and J genes are TRBV20-1 and TRBJ1-5; D is undetermined. The CDR3 is made up of 16 amino acids. Germline values: CDR1 DFQATT, CDR2 SNEGSKA (reference sequence). DNA for the CDR3: TGCAGTGCTAGAGACAAGCCGGACTATCCCAATCAGCCCCAGCGTTTT. Residues: CSARDKPDYPNQPQRF.

A remark on this clonotype: Germline and junction disagree at one end, which may indicate a read error. V and J are TRBV29-1 and TRBJ2-5; D is possibly TRBD1 (6 bases). In germline, CDR1 is SQVTM, CDR2 ANQGSEA. The CDR3 spans 12 residues. The CDR3 DNA is TGTAGCGTTGAGGCAAGGGGGGAGACCCAGTACTTC. This translates into CSVEARGETQYF. Combining the CDR3 with reference TRBV29-1 and TRBJ2-5 gives the whole variable domain SAVISQKPSRDICQRGTSLTIQCQVDSQVTMMFWYRQQPGQSLTLIATANQGSEATYESGFVIDKFPISRPNLTFSTLTVSNMSPEDSSIYLCSVEARGETQYFGPGTRLLVL.

In the case of this clonotype: A much larger clone lies one base from this, so it may be a read error. The chain recombines TRBV28 with TRBJ1-4, with TRBD1 matching over 9 bases. Unmatched junction bases numbered 10, after V lost 10 bases and J lost 10 bases. Germline V lookup: CDR1 MDHEN, CDR2 SYDVKM. The CDR3 contains 13 residues. DNA of the CDR3: TGTGCCATCCCGGACAGGGGCAGCGTAAAACTGTTTTTT. Protein product: CAIPDRGSVKLFF. The variable domain in full, with the rest retrieved from reference TRBV28 and TRBJ1-4, is DVKVTQSSRYLVKRTGEKVFLECVQDMDHENMFWYRQDPGLGLRLIYFSYDVKMKEKGDIPEGYSVSREKKERFSLILESASTNQTSMYLCAIPDRGSVKLFFGSGTQLSVL.

In the case of this clonotype: The conserved closing phenylalanine or tryptophan is absent in this CDR3, likely reflecting a read error. Written as DNA, the CDR3 is TGCAACGTGGATGGACTAGCGGGGGGTAAGGAGACCCAGTACATC. Its translation is CNVDGLAGGKETQYI. The chain joins TRBV29-1 to TRBJ2-5; 14 positions agree with TRBD2. The CDR3 consists of 15 residues. From germline, CDR1 is SQVTM and CDR2 ANQGSEA.

Points on this clonotype: A read error may produce the germline difference seen at one junction end. The CDR3: CRADVAGGIGELFF. The DNA of the CDR3 is TGTAGGGCTGACGTAGCGGGGGGCATCGGGGAGCTGTTTTTT. The V and J genes are TRBV29-1 and TRBJ2-2; TRBD2 matches 10 bases. Germline CDR1 is SQVTM and CDR2 is ANQGSEA. The CDR3 loop spans 14 amino acids.

The chain employs TRBV10-2 and TRBJ2-1, with unresolved D. The CDR3 covers 15 residues. Germline V CDR1 and CDR2: WSHSY, SAAADI. Deletions cut 6 bases from V and 8 bases from J, with 20 bases between. This chain's CDR3 is CASRSPRQSSHEQFF. DNA of the CDR3: TGCGCCAGCAGGTCCCCGAGACAATCTTCTCATGAGCAGTTCTTC.

The chain carries TRBV5-1 and TRBJ2-5; tentatively, D is TRBD2 (6 bases). Germline assignment: CDR1 SGHRS and CDR2 YFSETQ. This CDR3 contains 15 residues. CDR3: CDTSLGRGSQETQYF. The CDR3 bases are TGCGACACCAGCTTGGGACGGGGGTCGCAAGAGACCCAGTACTTC. The full variable domain, in which reference TRBV5-1 and TRBJ2-5 provide the parts outside the CDR3, is KAGVTQTPRYLIKTRGQQVTLSCSPISGHRSVSWYQQTPGQGLQFLFEYFSETQRNKGNFPGRFSGRQFSNSRSEMNVSTLELGDSALYLCDTSLGRGSQETQYFGPGTRLLVL.

On this clonotype: In this CDR3 the conserved last residue, phenylalanine or tryptophan, is missing, so a read error is likely. The chain joins TRBV28 to TRBJ2-7, with 7 bases that match TRBD1. The trim removed 9 bases at V and 2 bases at J, leaving 16 bases unmatched. The CDR3 length is 16 residues. From germline, CDR1 is MDHEN and CDR2 SYDVKM. The CDR3: CASRGQGLHRAYEQYL. As DNA, the CDR3 is TGTGCCAGTAGGGGGCAGGGGCTCCATCGGGCCTACGAGCAGTACTTG.

As for this clonotype: The junction differs from germline at one of its ends, possibly a read error. This chain joins TRBV4-2 and TRBJ2-7, with 10 positions matching TRBD2. The CDR3 length is 15 residues. Germline CDR1 reads LGHNA; CDR2 reads YNFKEQ. In DNA, the CDR3 is TGTGCCAACAGCCGAGTTGCCCTAGCGGGGGACGAGCAGTACTTC. Translating gives CANSRVALAGDEQYF.

Worth noting for this clonotype: A much larger clone is a single base away; this may be a read error. The V gene is TRBV20-1, the J gene TRBJ2-1, with 13 bases fitting TRBD2. This CDR3 region has 15 residues. Germline CDR1 is DFQATT and CDR2 is SNEGSKA (reference sequence). CDR3 in DNA: TGCAGTACTAGCACTGCCGGACTAGCGGGAGAAGCCCCGTTCTTC. This gives the protein CSTSTAGLAGEAPFF.

For this clonotype: One end of the junction fails to match germline, which may point to a read error. V gene TRBV6-2 or TRBV6-3 combines with J gene TRBJ2-2, with D tentatively TRBD1 or TRBD2 (6 bases each). There are 14 residues in the CDR3. Per the germline V gene, CDR1 is MNHEY and CDR2 is SVGEGT. This CDR3 is CASKGGRNTGEMFF. CDR3 coding DNA: TGTGCCAGCAAAGGGGGGCGAAACACCGGGGAGATGTTTTTT.

Regarding this clonotype: Mismatch with germline at one junction end may stem from a read error. The chain uses TRBV5-5 and TRBJ1-1, with D unclear. The CDR3 has 13 amino acids. Germline V lookup: CDR1 SGHKS, CDR2 YYEKEE (reference sequence). CDR3 nucleotides: TGTGTCAGCAGTTTAGGGCTGAACACTGAAGCTTTCTTT. The encoded protein is CVSSLGLNTEAFF.

This rearrangement joins TRBV6-5 to TRBJ2-1; weak D call: TRBD1 (5 bases). The germline gives CDR1 MNHEY, CDR2 SVGAGI. The CDR3 has 16 residues. The V gene lost 2 bases and the J gene lost 7 bases, with 18 bases spanning the gap. CDR3 bases: TGTGCCAGCAGTTACGGTGTAGGGGATCACTATAATGAGCAGTTCTTC. Translated: CASSYGVGDHYNEQFF.

About this clonotype itself: One junction end does not reproduce the germline sequence, and a read error may be involved. This chain joins TRBV28 and TRBJ2-7; no clear D gene. Looked up from germline, CDR1 is MDHEN and CDR2 is SYDVKM. The CDR3 has 14 amino acids. The CDR3 protein is CANSLVTSGYEQYF. The CDR3 region has the DNA TGTGCCAACAGTTTGGTTACGTCCGGATACGAGCAGTACTTC.

This clonotype came up a few times. A much larger clone lies one base from this, so it may be a read error. The chain uses TRBV7-9 and TRBJ2-5; 9 bases agree with TRBD2. Per germline, CDR1 SEHNR and CDR2 FQNEAQ (reference sequence). There are 13 residues in the CDR3. DNA of the CDR3: TGTGTCAGCAGCGGAACTAGCGGGGAGACCCAGTACTTC. Amino acid sequence: CVSSGTSGETQYF.